This T cell receptor beta chain was identified during a study of Graves' ophthalmopathy and Graves' hyperthyroidism. Beta-chain TCR CDR3 regions were amplified from RNA transcripts. Amplification began with first-round RT-PCR using HTBI primers, then second-round multiplex PCR was performed. Via MiXCR, TCRdb re-called the multiplex PCR reads, giving one row per CDR3 protein. This table has some 1.1 million distinct CDR3 sequences, 35% to 40% appearing once. This clonotype was observed at least ten times. The receptor was derived from an adult man with Graves' hyperthyroidism. The sample comprised peripheral blood or thyroid tissue (not recorded which).

The CDR3 here is CASSYSGTNTGELFF. The CDR3 nucleotides read TGTGCCAGCAGCTACTCCGGGACTAACACCGGGGAGCTGTTTTTT. V is TRBV7-3 and J is TRBJ2-2; tentative D call: TRBD2 (6 bases). The CDR3 totals 15 residues. With 4 bases removed from V and 2 bases from J, the gap between germline ends came to 11 bases. Germline V gene data show CDR1 as SGHTA and CDR2 as FQGTGA.